This TCR beta chain was obtained from a study of tumor-infiltrating lymphocytes in localized non-small cell lung cancer (dated by TCRdb to about 2021). With regard to the full study: Several histologies were represented in the cohort, which also included both smokers and never-smokers as well as patients whose samples were collected after neoadjuvant chemotherapy. Flow cytometry, multiplex immunofluorescence, RNA-seq, exome sequencing and proteomics were applied to the same patients as TCR sequencing, which was one of several integrated assays. A total of approximately 50 patients were part of the paired comparison of immunoSEQ T-cell fraction between tumor and uninvolved lung. The overall ICON cohort was composed of around 150 surgical patients with localized non-small cell lung cancer whose tumors were resected. Resected tumor tissue and uninvolved lung tissue described as non-adjacent to the tumor were contributed by each patient, with both tissues obtained from the same patient.

The T-cell fraction in tumor and uninvolved lung tissue was obtained from TCR sequencing using the immunoSEQ assay. The authors' pipeline ran thus. To analyze survival, patients were divided into a high T-cell fraction group (upper tertile) and a low T-cell fraction group (lower two tertiles), and the two groups were compared using a log-rank test. A signed-rank test was used to test paired tumor versus uninvolved lung differences in T-cell fraction. TCRdb provides this immuneACCESS table in a form limited to in-frame rearrangements. Some clones are lacking; in checked studies, under half of them reflect an unresolved V gene, and why the rest are absent is not known. Clone size and V and J calls were adopted from that table, with D and trimming inferred from the DNA. The sample table contains 11,000 to 15,000 clones; only one count was recorded for around 81% of them. The ten largest clonotypes hold around 2.6% of the sample.

Beyond this particular receptor, the publication reports: Recurrence-free survival showed no association with tumor T-cell fraction measured by TCR sequencing (p = 0.61). Because different assays used different pieces of the same tissue, technical variation could not be distinguished from intratumor heterogeneity. TCR-derived T-cell fraction did not differ between the flow cytometry-defined immunotypes IM1 (good prognosis) and IM2 (poor prognosis). Since assay coverage differed from patient to patient depending on how much tissue was available, TCR sequencing was done for only a subset of the cohort. TCRbeta sequencing supported higher T cell infiltration in tumors than in uninvolved lung tissue, consistent with immunofluorescence CD3 counts.

A distance of 10 bases separates the germline ends of V and J, which lose 0 bases and 7 bases respectively. Taken from cysteine to phenylalanine, the CDR3 has 13 residues. Of all the DNA, just the CDR3 is kept, 39 bases in frame from base 1. From the germline V gene (reference sequence), CDR1 is MNHNY and CDR2 is SVGAGI. Patient enrollment in ICON started in the first half of 2016, and the final patient was enrolled in the second half of 2018. From a subcohort of 76 patients, fresh tumor and matched uninvolved tissue were collected for in-depth immune analyses, including TCR sequencing. TCR sequencing was performed on DNA isolated from bulk tissue, without cell sorting. Regarding this clone: The antigen it binds to is not known. Base qualities are not recorded, but no much larger clone differs from it by a single base.

Sequenced sample: lung tumor tissue. The TCR sequence derives from a human donor with non-small cell lung cancer. This chain joins TRBV6-6 to TRBJ2-7; the D segment could be TRBD1, given 6 matching bases. The CDR3 protein is CASSYSTQGEQYF. The bases read TGTGCCAGCAGTTACTCGACCCAGGGGGAGCAGTACTTC.